The clone carrying this TCR beta chain was recorded a few times. The antigen is not known. This record comes from a study of blood T cells in healthy people across ages. Study-wide results and limits: The study could not conclusively compare naive and antigen-experienced cells, given its unsorted PBMCs.

CDR3 length equals 14 residues. CDR1 MNHNS and CDR2 SASEGT come from the germline V gene. V was clipped by 7 bases and J by 6 bases, with 16 bases between them. Alongside a J-beta primer mix, a sample-barcoded 5' primer served in a second PCR lasting roughly 6 to 12 cycles. The study obtained at least 2.5 million CDR3-containing paired-end reads from every sample. MiXCR, run by TCRdb on the 5' RACE reads, gives a single entry per CDR3 protein. This sample has over 1,500,000 distinct CDR3 sequences, with approximately 39% found just once. This chain links TRBV6-1 with TRBJ2-4, with a tentative D call TRBD1 (6 bases). Material for sequencing was blood. The clonotype was recovered from a human donor in good health. The CDR3 nucleotides read TGTGCCAGCACCAGGGGCGTATCCGGAAACATTCAGTACTTC. Its protein product is CASTRGVSGNIQYF.